What follows are 14 T cell receptor beta chains derived from one specimen sequenced in a study of graft-versus-host responses after intestinal transplantation. Data came from immunoSEQ multiplex PCR; TCRdb stores just in-frame clones and leaves some out. The table includes some 41,000 clones, 91% detected once. The source was PBMCs, collected approximately 320 days after intestinal transplant. The receptors stem from a human patient who received an intestinal transplant, so some T cells may come from the graft donor.

The rearrangement joins TRBV6-6 to TRBJ2-7; 7 bases are shared with TRBD1. The V gene end was trimmed by 5 bases and the J gene end by 2 bases; junction bases not matched to a gene: 6. Germline-derived CDR1 and CDR2 are MNHNY and SVGAGI (reference sequence). The CDR3 is 14 amino acids. DNA of the CDR3: TGTGCCAGCAGTCTACCGGGACAGCCCTACGAGCAGTACTTC. Amino acids: CASSLPGQPYEQYF.

The chain joins TRBV5-6 to TRBJ2-5; no definite D call. This CDR3 comprises 12 residues. The V gene lost 0 bases and the J gene lost 6 bases, with 6 bases spanning the gap. Germline assignment: CDR1 SGHDT and CDR2 YYEEEE. The CDR3 reads CASSLGVKTQYF. Written as DNA, the CDR3 is TGTGCCAGCAGCTTGGGTGTAAAGACCCAGTACTTC.

The CDR3 protein is CASSDGGGWEKLFF. The CDR3 DNA follows: TGTGCCAGCAGTGATGGCGGGGGTTGGGAAAAACTGTTTTTT. This chain links TRBV2 with TRBJ1-4, with a possible D match to TRBD1 (5 bases). Per germline, CDR1 SNHLY and CDR2 FYNNEI. V lost 3 bases and J 8 bases, leaving 13 bases between the germline ends. The CDR3 is made up of 14 amino acids. The full variable domain, completed using reference TRBV2 and TRBJ1-4, is EPEVTQTPSHQVTQMGQEVILRCVPISNHLYFYWYRQILGQKVEFLVSFYNNEISEKSEIFDDQFSVERPDGSNFTLKIRSTKLEDSAMYFCASSDGGGWEKLFFGSGTQLSVL.

This clone was found once. The chain recombines TRBV6-5 with TRBJ2-2; unclear D gene. Germline assignment: CDR1 MNHEY and CDR2 SVGAGI. The CDR3 has 12 amino acids. The germline V and J ends were trimmed by 2 bases and 5 bases, with 3 bases remaining between them. CDR3 nucleotide sequence: TGTGCCAGCAGTTACCGGACCGGGGAGCTGTTTTTT. It translates to CASSYRTGELFF.

The chain recombines TRBV7-9 with TRBJ2-2; D is unclear. Trimming removed 3 bases from V and 6 bases from J, with 5 bases in between. There are 12 residues in the CDR3. Germline CDR1 reads SEHNR; CDR2 reads FQNEAQ (reference sequence). The CDR3 sequence: CASSFEPGELFF. DNA of the CDR3: TGTGCCAGCAGCTTTGAGCCCGGGGAGCTGTTTTTT.

The DNA for the CDR3 is TGTGCCAGCAGCTTAAGGGGACTAGCGGGAACATACGAGCAGTACTTC. Its protein product is CASSLRGLAGTYEQYF. The rearrangement joins TRBV7-3 to TRBJ2-7; 13 bases map to TRBD2. Germline V gives CDR1 SGHTA, CDR2 FQGTGA. The CDR3 spans 16 residues. Trimming cost V 1 base and J 4 bases; bases outside gene matches: 4.

This clone was seen once. The V gene is TRBV28, the J gene TRBJ1-1; D uncertain. V lost 9 bases to trimming and J lost 1 base, with 9 bases between them. CDR1 and CDR2 from the germline V gene are MDHEN and SYDVKM. The CDR3 extends over 12 amino acids. The CDR3 here is CASQWANTEAFF. In DNA, the CDR3 is TGTGCCAGTCAGTGGGCGAACACTGAAGCTTTCTTT.

The gene calls are TRBV7-8 and TRBJ2-5, with 10 nucleotides matching TRBD1. With the DNA end fitting TRBJ2-7 better, the J assignment may be wrong. The CDR3 length is 15 residues. CDR1 is SGHVS and CDR2 is FQNEAQ in the germline V gene. The CDR3 region has the DNA TGTGCCAGCAGCTGGGGGACAGGGGCTTCCTACGAGCAGTACTTC. As protein: CASSWGTGASYEQYF.

The rearrangement joins TRBV11-2 to TRBJ2-5, with D possibly matching TRBD1 (6 bases). The V gene's germline CDR1 is SGHAT and CDR2 FQNNGV. The CDR3 sequence is 16 residues long. Deletions cut 2 bases from V and 4 bases from J, with 17 bases between. CDR3 in DNA: TGTGCCAGCAGCTTATGGTGGGCAGGGGTATCAGAGACCCAGTACTTC. Translating it yields CASSLWWAGVSETQYF.

The chain joins TRBV6-1 to TRBJ2-7; no clear D gene. Germline CDR1 and CDR2: MNHNS and SASEGT. V gave up 3 bases and J gave up 3 bases, with 15 bases separating them. The CDR3 covers 15 residues. The CDR3 here is CASSDVKAGYYEQYF. The CDR3 DNA reads TGTGCCAGCAGTGATGTCAAAGCCGGGTACTACGAGCAGTACTTC.

The gene calls are TRBV4-1 and TRBJ1-5; D unresolved. Germline loops: CDR1 MGHRA, CDR2 YSYEKL. The V end lost 8 bases, the J end lost 1 base, and 15 bases lay between the germline ends. The CDR3 runs to 15 residues. The CDR3 nucleotides are TGCGCCAGCGGCTGGGTCGACGGAAGCAATCAGCCCCAGCATTTT. It specifies CASGWVDGSNQPQHF.

This chain links TRBV14 with TRBJ2-7; unclear D gene. Germline V gene lookup returns CDR1 SGHDN and CDR2 FVKESK. The CDR3 runs to 17 residues. With 0 bases removed from V and 6 bases from J, the gap between germline ends came to 21 bases. CDR3 amino acids: CASSQDLPWAATGEQYF. In DNA form, the CDR3 reads TGTGCCAGCAGCCAAGACCTCCCTTGGGCAGCTACGGGCGAGCAGTACTTC.

The chain recombines TRBV11-3 with TRBJ1-5, with 7 bases aligning to TRBD1. Trimming removed 5 bases from V and 0 bases from J; junction bases left unmatched: 13. The CDR3 covers 18 residues. Looked up from germline, CDR1 is SGHNT and CDR2 is YENEEA. The DNA of the CDR3 is TGTGCCAGCAGCCCTGCACTAAAACAGGGGTATAGCAATCAGCCCCAGCATTTT. Protein: CASSPALKQGYSNQPQHF. The full variable domain, rest sourced from reference TRBV11-3 and TRBJ1-5, is EAGVVQSPRYKIIEKKQPVAFWCNPISGHNTLYWYLQNLGQGPELLIRYENEEAVDDSQLPKDRFSAERLKGVDSTLKIQPAELGDSAVYLCASSPALKQGYSNQPQHFGDGTRLSIL.

The genes are TRBV6-1 and TRBJ1-2; TRBD1 matches at 8 bases. The CDR3 runs 15 residues. The germline V gene encodes CDR1 MNHNS and CDR2 SASEGT. Trimming took 5 bases from V and 2 from J; bases not matched to a gene: 7. This CDR3 is CASSSRDRMNYGYTF. The CDR3 DNA follows: TGTGCCAGCAGTTCCCGGGACAGGATGAACTATGGCTACACCTTC.